This T cell receptor beta chain was captured by sequencing in a study of cytomegalovirus exposure and HLA in healthy donors. Looking at the study overall: Researchers found that roughly 80% of around 400 genotyped donors fell within the Caucasian-associated ancestry cluster.

V was clipped by 6 bases and J by 2 bases; unmatched bases: 6. The CDR3 has 13 amino acids. Germline V gene lookup returns CDR1 GTSNPN and CDR2 SVGIG (reference sequence). Everyone who donated was a healthy bone marrow donor. The study ran its PCR with 60 Vbeta and 13 Jbeta primers. Some clones are missing from TCRdb's copy, which holds only in-frame ones; the method was immunoSEQ multiplex PCR. The table lists some 130,000 clones, roughly 80% of them singletons, with roughly 3% in the top ten. The sequencing input was PBMCs. The chain uses TRBV30 and TRBJ2-7; 8 nucleotides align to TRBD1. This clonotype was sampled from a man aged 40-49 years in good health and CMV-seronegative. This CDR3 reads CACRTGPTYEQYF. Here the CDR3 DNA reads TGTGCCTGTCGGACAGGGCCTACCTACGAGCAGTACTTC.